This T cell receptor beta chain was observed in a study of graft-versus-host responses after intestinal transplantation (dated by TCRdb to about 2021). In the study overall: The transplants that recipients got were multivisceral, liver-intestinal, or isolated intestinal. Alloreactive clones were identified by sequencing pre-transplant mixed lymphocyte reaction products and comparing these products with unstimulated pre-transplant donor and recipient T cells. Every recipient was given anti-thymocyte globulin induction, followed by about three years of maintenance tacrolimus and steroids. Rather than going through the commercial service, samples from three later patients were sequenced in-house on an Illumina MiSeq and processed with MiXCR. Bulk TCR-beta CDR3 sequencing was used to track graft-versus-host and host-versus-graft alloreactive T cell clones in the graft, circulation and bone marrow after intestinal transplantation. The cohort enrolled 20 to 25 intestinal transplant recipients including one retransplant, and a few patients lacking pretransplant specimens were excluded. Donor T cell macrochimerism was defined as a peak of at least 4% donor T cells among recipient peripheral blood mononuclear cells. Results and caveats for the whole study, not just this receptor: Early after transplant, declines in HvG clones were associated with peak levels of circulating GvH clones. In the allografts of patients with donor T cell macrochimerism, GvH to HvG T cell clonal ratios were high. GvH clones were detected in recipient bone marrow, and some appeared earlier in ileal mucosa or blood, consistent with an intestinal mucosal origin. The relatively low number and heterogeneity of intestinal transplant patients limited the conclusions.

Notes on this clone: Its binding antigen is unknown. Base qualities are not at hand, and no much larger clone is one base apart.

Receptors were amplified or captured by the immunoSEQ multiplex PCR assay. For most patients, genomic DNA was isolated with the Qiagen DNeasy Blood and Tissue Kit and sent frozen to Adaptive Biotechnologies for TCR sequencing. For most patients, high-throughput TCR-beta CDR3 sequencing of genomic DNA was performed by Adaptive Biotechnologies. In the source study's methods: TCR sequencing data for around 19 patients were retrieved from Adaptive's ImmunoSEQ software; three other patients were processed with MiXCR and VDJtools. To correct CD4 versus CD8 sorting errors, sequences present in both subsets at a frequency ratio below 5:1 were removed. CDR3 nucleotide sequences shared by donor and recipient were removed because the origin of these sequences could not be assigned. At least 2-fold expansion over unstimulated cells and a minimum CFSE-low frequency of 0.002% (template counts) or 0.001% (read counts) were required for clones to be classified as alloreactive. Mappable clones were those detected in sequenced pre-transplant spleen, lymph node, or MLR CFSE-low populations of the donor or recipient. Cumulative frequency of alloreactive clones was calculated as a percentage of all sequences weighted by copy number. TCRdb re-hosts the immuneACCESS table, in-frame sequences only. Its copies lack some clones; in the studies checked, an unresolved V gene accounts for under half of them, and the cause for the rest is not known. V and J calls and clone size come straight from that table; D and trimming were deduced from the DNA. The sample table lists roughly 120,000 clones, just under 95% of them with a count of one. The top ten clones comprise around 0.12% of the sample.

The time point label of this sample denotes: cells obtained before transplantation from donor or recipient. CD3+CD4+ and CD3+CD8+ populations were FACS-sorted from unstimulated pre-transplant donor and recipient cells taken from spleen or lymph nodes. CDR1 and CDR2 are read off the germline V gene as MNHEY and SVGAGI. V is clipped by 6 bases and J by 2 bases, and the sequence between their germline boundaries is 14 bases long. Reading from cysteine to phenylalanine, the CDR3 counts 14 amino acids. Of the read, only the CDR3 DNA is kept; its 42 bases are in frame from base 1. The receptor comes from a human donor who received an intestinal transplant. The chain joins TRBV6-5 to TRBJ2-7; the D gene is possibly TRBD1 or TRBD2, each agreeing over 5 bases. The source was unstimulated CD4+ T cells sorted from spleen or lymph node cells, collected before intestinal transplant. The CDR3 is CASRVLGTTYEQYF. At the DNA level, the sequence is TGTGCCAGCAGGGTCTTGGGGACCACCTACGAGCAGTACTTC.